Listed below are T cell receptor beta chains from one sample, sequenced in a study of blood T cell repertoires in COVID-19. The protocol was immunoSEQ multiplex PCR, while the TCRdb copy is restricted to in-frame clones and leaves out a portion. The sample has 370,000 or so clones, around 87% seen once. The specimen sequenced was PBMCs or T cells enriched from blood (not recorded which). These TCRs come from a man aged 25-45 years who had recovered from COVID-19. CDR3s include the opening cysteine and the closing phenylalanine or tryptophan. A D gene is named only where the DNA matches it firmly. Clone sizes are given selectively: once, few, many, or a class where the clone is expanded.

d_call	v_call	j_call	clone_size	cdr3_nt	cdr3_aa
NA	TRBV12-3/TRBV12-4	TRBJ1-6	NA	TGTGCCAGCAGATTACCTAGATCACCCCTCCACTTT	CASRLPRSPLHF
TRBD1	TRBV5-1	TRBJ1-2	NA	TGCGCCAGCAGCTTCCGACAGGGGGAAGGCTACACCTTC	CASSFRQGEGYTF
TRBD1	TRBV30	TRBJ2-6	NA	TGTGCCTGGAGTGCGCCCAATATCCGAATGGGACAGGGGGCGGTAGGGGCCAACGTCCTGACTTTC	CAWSAPNIRMGQGAVGANVLTF
NA	TRBV9	TRBJ1-2	NA	TGTGCCAGCAGCTCTTACAGGGACCGCTATGGCTACACCTTC	CASSSYRDRYGYTF
TRBD1	TRBV11-2	TRBJ2-1	NA	TGTGCCAGCAGCTTAGGTGGGACAGGGGCCTACAATGAGCAGTTCTTC	CASSLGGTGAYNEQFF
NA	TRBV7-2	TRBJ2-1	NA	TGTGCCAGCAGCTTACTCGGTTTATGGGTGGGGAGCGAGCAGTTCTTC	CASSLLGLWVGSEQFF
NA	TRBV27	TRBJ2-7	once	TGTGCCAGCAGTCCCCGGGACAAAGTTCACTACGAGCAGTACTTC	CASSPRDKVHYEQYF
NA	TRBV21-1	TRBJ1-2	NA	TGTGCCAGCAGCAAAGCGCTCTGGGCAGATGGCTACACCTTC	CASSKALWADGYTF
TRBD1	TRBV5-5	TRBJ2-1	NA	TGTGCCAGCAGCGACACCGGGACAGGGGTTAGCAATGAGCAGTTCTTC	CASSDTGTGVSNEQFF
TRBD2	TRBV7-9	TRBJ2-3	once	TGTGCCAGCAGCCTCCAGCGGGGGAGCACAGATACGCAGTATTTT	CASSLQRGSTDTQYF
TRBD1	TRBV4-2	TRBJ1-5	NA	TGTGCCAGCAGCCAAGACGGCGGACAGGGCGATTTTCAGCCCCAGCATTTT	CASSQDGGQGDFQPQHF
NA	TRBV5-1	TRBJ2-7	once	TGCGCCAGCAGCTTGGGGGAAGGGGCCCACGAGCAGTACTTC	CASSLGEGAHEQYF
NA	TRBV5-4	TRBJ1-2	NA	TGTGCCAGCAGCCCTTGGACAGAACCTGACTATGGCTACACCTTC	CASSPWTEPDYGYTF
TRBD1	TRBV9	TRBJ1-3	NA	TGTGCCAGCAGTGCTGGACAGGCCTTAGGGACCGGAAACACCATATATTTT	CASSAGQALGTGNTIYF
NA	TRBV7-2	TRBJ1-2	NA	TGTGCCAGCAGCTTAGGGGGGACTACTAACTATGGCTACACCTTC	CASSLGGTTNYGYTF
NA	TRBV19	TRBJ2-3	once	TGTGCCAGTAGGCTGGGGGGGCGACTCCTCGCAGATACGCAGTATTTT	CASRLGGRLLADTQYF
TRBD1	TRBV19	TRBJ2-2	NA	TGTGCCAGTAGTATGACAGGGTCATCCGGGGAGCTGTTTTTT	CASSMTGSSGELFF
NA	TRBV4-1	TRBJ1-1	NA	TGCGCCAGCAGCCAAGTTATCGCCAGGGACTTGACTGAAGCTTTCTTT	CASSQVIARDLTEAFF
NA	TRBV6-2/TRBV6-3	TRBJ2-3	NA	TGTGCCAGCAGTTTTATGACAGATACGCAGTATTTT	CASSFMTDTQYF
NA	TRBV3-1/TRBV3-2	TRBJ2-5	NA	TGTGCCAGCAGCCCCGGGAGCCAGGAGACCCAGTACTTC	CASSPGSQETQYF